These T cell receptor beta chains were read from a single sample in a study of identifying expanded T cells in peripheral blood. Clones were sequenced by immunoSEQ multiplex PCR, and TCRdb holds only the in-frame ones, with some missing. The data show over 100,000 clones, about 87% seen once. Sequenced: blood. Receptors originate from a person between 18 and 75 years old in good health. The CDR3 runs from the conserved cysteine through the conserved F or W. The order of the fields is J gene, V gene, clone size, CDR3 length, D gene, CDR3 DNA, CDR3 protein. D genes are given only for firm matches. Clone size, where shown, is once, few, many, or a class for clones that have expanded.

>TRBJ2-1|TRBV7-3|-|15|-
TGTGCCAGCAGCTTAATGGCGGGGACCTACAATGAGCAGTTCTTC
CASSLMAGTYNEQFF
>TRBJ2-1|TRBV28|-|15|TRBD2
TGTGCCAGCAGTTTAACTAGCGGTAGCTACAATGAGCAGTTCTTC
CASSLTSGSYNEQFF
>TRBJ1-6|TRBV5-4|few|15|-
TGTGCCAGCAGCTTGGGACAGGACTATAATTCACCCCTCCACTTT
CASSLGQDYNSPLHF
>TRBJ2-2|TRBV4-1|-|15|TRBD1
TGCGCCAGCAGTTATGCAGGGGGTGGGACCGGGGAGCTGTTTTTT
CASSYAGGGTGELFF
>TRBJ2-7|TRBV7-9|-|15|TRBD2
TGTGCCAGCAGCTACGGGGGGGCCCCCTCCTACGAGCAGTACTTC
CASSYGGAPSYEQYF
>TRBJ2-3|TRBV28|once|13|TRBD1
TGTGCCAGTAGGGACAGCCTCACAGATACGCAGTATTTT
CASRDSLTDTQYF
>TRBJ1-1|TRBV18|-|12|-
TGTGCCAGCTCAAACAGTAACACTGAAGCTTTCTTT
CASSNSNTEAFF
>TRBJ2-5|TRBV18|-|15|TRBD1
TGTGCCAGCTCACCACCGGGACAGGGGACAGAGACCCAGTACTTC
CASSPPGQGTETQYF
>TRBJ1-5|TRBV29-1|-|19|TRBD1
TGCAGCGTTGAAGGAGGGGGGGGGACAGGGGGTGATAGCAATCAGCCCCAGCATTTT
CSVEGGGGTGGDSNQPQHF
>TRBJ1-1|TRBV29-1|-|13|-
TGCAGCGTTATCAGGGATATGAACACTGAAGCTTTCTTT
CSVIRDMNTEAFF
>TRBJ2-7|TRBV29-1|-|12|-
TGCAGCGTTGCGACTCCTACCTACGAGCAGTACTTC
CSVATPTYEQYF
>TRBJ2-7|TRBV2|-|13|-
TGTGCCAGCAAAGAGACCGCAGCGTACGAGCAGTACTTC
CASKETAAYEQYF
>TRBJ1-2|TRBV28|-|13|-
TGTGCCAGCAGTTCCACAGGGAGGGGGGGCTACACCTTC
CASSSTGRGGYTF
>TRBJ1-2|TRBV30|-|12|-
TGTGCCTGGAGAACAGGGAACTATGGCTACACCTTC
CAWRTGNYGYTF
>TRBJ2-3|TRBV7-6|-|20|TRBD2
TGTGCCAGCAGCTTAGTGGCCGGGGGAGGGGTTCTCCCTTACACAGATACGCAGTATTTT
CASSLVAGGGVLPYTDTQYF
>TRBJ2-5|TRBV2|-|13|TRBD1
TGTGCCAGCAGCCCGACAGGGGGCGAGACCCAGTACTTC
CASSPTGGETQYF
>TRBJ2-4|TRBV7-8|-|14|TRBD1
TGTGCCAGCAGCCAACGCGGACAGGGAAACATTCAGTACTTC
CASSQRGQGNIQYF
>TRBJ1-1|TRBV19|-|14|-
TGTGCCAGTAGTAGGTTTTTTGGGGAGGCTGAAGCTTTCTTT
CASSRFFGEAEAFF
>TRBJ2-4|TRBV2|-|14|-
TGTGCCAGCAGTGGGCGGGGATCTGGGAGCATTCAGTACTTC
CASSGRGSGSIQYF
>TRBJ1-4|TRBV6-6|-|14|-
TGTGCCAGCAGCCTGGGGGCAGTTAATGAAAAACTGTTTTTT
CASSLGAVNEKLFF
>TRBJ1-5|TRBV28|-|15|TRBD1
TGTGCCAGCAGTCAGGGACAGGGGGCCAATCAGCCCCAGCATTTT
CASSQGQGANQPQHF